A selection of T cell receptor beta chains follows, all from one sample in a study of immune evolution from preneoplasia to lung adenocarcinoma. Produced via immunoSEQ multiplex PCR; TCRdb's table is partial and in-frame only. The sample holds around 2,000 clones, under 85% seen once. Sequencing was performed on FFPE adjacent normal lung tissue. These receptors were taken from a person between 60 and 79 years old with lung adenocarcinoma. CDR3s include the opening cysteine and the closing phenylalanine or tryptophan. Each record gives: J gene, CDR3 length, clone size, V gene, D gene, CDR3 DNA, CDR3 protein. The D gene is left open where the match is weak. Only part of the rows carry a size: once, few, many, or a class if the clone is expanded.

J: TRBJ1-6; length: 13; size: -; V: TRBV2; D: TRBD1; DNA: TGTGCCAGCAGGGGACAGGGCGATTCACCCCTCCACTTT; CDR3: CASRGQGDSPLHF
J: TRBJ1-4; length: 14; size: -; V: TRBV5-1; D: TRBD1; DNA: TGCGCCAGCAGCGTAGCAGGGGGTGATGAAAAACTGTTTTTT; CDR3: CASSVAGGDEKLFF
J: TRBJ2-2; length: 14; size: -; V: TRBV5-1; D: -; DNA: TGCGCCAGCAGCCTTCCCGACCCTACCGGGGAGCTGTTTTTT; CDR3: CASSLPDPTGELFF
J: TRBJ2-5; length: 13; size: few; V: TRBV5-1; D: -; DNA: TGCGCCAGCAGCTCCCTCAACGGGGAGACCCAGTACTTC; CDR3: CASSSLNGETQYF
J: TRBJ2-2; length: 16; size: -; V: TRBV29-1; D: TRBD2; DNA: TGCAGCGTTGAAGATCCTAGCGGGGGGGCCGCCGGGGAGCTGTTTTTT; CDR3: CSVEDPSGGAAGELFF
J: TRBJ2-7; length: 13; size: -; V: TRBV7-9; D: -; DNA: TGTGCCAGCAGTACTACAGGGTTCGACGAGCAGTACTTC; CDR3: CASSTTGFDEQYF
J: TRBJ1-5; length: 14; size: -; V: TRBV27; D: -; DNA: TGTGCCAGCAGTTTCGCCGGGGGTGACCAGCCCCAGCATTTT; CDR3: CASSFAGGDQPQHF
J: TRBJ2-7; length: 15; size: -; V: TRBV7-8; D: TRBD1; DNA: TGTGCCAGCAGCCTCGGGACAGGGGGACCCTACGAGCAGTACTTC; CDR3: CASSLGTGGPYEQYF
J: TRBJ1-6; length: 15; size: -; V: TRBV11-2; D: -; DNA: TGTGCCAGCAGCTTAGATGTGTTGACAAATTCACCCCTCCACTTT; CDR3: CASSLDVLTNSPLHF
J: TRBJ2-5; length: 15; size: -; V: TRBV11-3; D: -; DNA: TGTGCCAGCAGCTTCCCCTCGGGGGAGACAGAGACCCAGTACTTC; CDR3: CASSFPSGETETQYF
J: TRBJ1-4; length: 13; size: -; V: TRBV4-1; D: -; DNA: TGCGCCAGCAGCACATATACTAATGAAAAACTGTTTTTT; CDR3: CASSTYTNEKLFF
J: TRBJ2-4; length: 18; size: -; V: TRBV4-3; D: TRBD1; DNA: TGCGCCAGCAGCCCCGGGACAGGGGGCATCCTAGCCAAAAACATTCAGTACTTC; CDR3: CASSPGTGGILAKNIQYF
J: TRBJ2-5; length: 15; size: -; V: TRBV5-1; D: TRBD1; DNA: TGCGCCAGCAGCTCCGGACAGGGTGGGGTTGTGACCCAGTACTTC; CDR3: CASSSGQGGVVTQYF
J: TRBJ1-2; length: 14; size: -; V: TRBV2; D: TRBD1; DNA: TGTGCCAGCAGTGTGGGACAGGGAAACTATGGCTACACCTTC; CDR3: CASSVGQGNYGYTF
J: TRBJ2-7; length: 15; size: few; V: TRBV9; D: TRBD2; DNA: TGTGCCAGCAGCGTAGGGACTAGCGCTTTCTACGAGCAGTACTTC; CDR3: CASSVGTSAFYEQYF
J: TRBJ2-7; length: 13; size: -; V: TRBV11-2; D: -; DNA: TGTGCCAGCAGCGCCATGGGGCAACTCGAGCAGTACTTC; CDR3: CASSAMGQLEQYF
J: TRBJ2-3; length: 14; size: -; V: TRBV28; D: -; DNA: TGTGCCAGCAGTCGACCCGGGCACACAGATACGCAGTATTTT; CDR3: CASSRPGHTDTQYF
J: TRBJ1-2; length: 13; size: -; V: TRBV5-1; D: TRBD1; DNA: TGCGCCAGCAGCGAACAGGGGGACTATGGCTACACCTTC; CDR3: CASSEQGDYGYTF
J: TRBJ2-3; length: 14; size: -; V: TRBV7-2; D: TRBD2; DNA: TGTGCCAGCAGGTCGACTAGCGGGAGTAGGGCGCAGTATTTT; CDR3: CASRSTSGSRAQYF
J: TRBJ2-5; length: 15; size: -; V: TRBV4-1; D: TRBD2; DNA: TGCGCCAGCAGCCACAAGGCGGGGGTCGGGGAGACCCAGTACTTC; CDR3: CASSHKAGVGETQYF
J: TRBJ1-2; length: 15; size: once; V: TRBV5-1; D: TRBD1; DNA: TGCGCCAGCAGCAGGGACAGGGGCTCTAACTATGGCTACACCTTC; CDR3: CASSRDRGSNYGYTF
J: TRBJ1-6; length: 15; size: -; V: TRBV7-9; D: TRBD1; DNA: TGTGCCAGCAGCTTAGATCGACAGGGTAATTCACCCCTCCACTTT; CDR3: CASSLDRQGNSPLHF
J: TRBJ2-1; length: 14; size: once; V: TRBV6-5; D: -; DNA: TGTGCCAGCAGTACCACCCGGACGTCCCGTGAGCAGTTCTTC; CDR3: CASSTTRTSREQFF
J: TRBJ1-1; length: 12; size: -; V: TRBV5-1; D: -; DNA: TGCGCCAGCAGGTGGGCAAACACTGAAGCTTTCTTT; CDR3: CASRWANTEAFF
J: TRBJ1-5; length: 16; size: -; V: TRBV9; D: TRBD1; DNA: TGTGCCAGCAGCGCAGGGGGCGATAGCCGCAATCAGCCTCAGCATTTT; CDR3: CASSAGGDSRNQPQHF
J: TRBJ1-1; length: 13; size: -; V: TRBV27; D: -; DNA: TGTGCCAGCAGTCCGGAGAAGGCCACTGAAGCTTTCTTT; CDR3: CASSPEKATEAFF
J: TRBJ1-1; length: 14; size: -; V: TRBV27; D: -; DNA: TGTGCCAGCAGTTTTAACAGGGCGAACACTGAAGCTTTCTTT; CDR3: CASSFNRANTEAFF
J: TRBJ1-2; length: 10; size: large; V: TRBV20-1; D: TRBD1; DNA: TGCAGTGCAGACAGGGGGTACTACACCTTC; CDR3: CSADRGYYTF
J: TRBJ1-1; length: 16; size: few; V: TRBV2; D: TRBD1; DNA: TGTGCCAGCAGAGACAGGGGGAACCCTTGGGGTGATGAAGCTTTCTTT; CDR3: CASRDRGNPWGDEAFF
J: TRBJ2-1; length: 14; size: -; V: TRBV19; D: -; DNA: TGTGCCAGTAGTATTTTGTCGGTGGGGCATGAGCAGTTCTTC; CDR3: CASSILSVGHEQFF
J: TRBJ2-1; length: 22; size: -; V: TRBV1; D: -; DNA: TGCACCAGCAGCCAAGATTCGTTTGGCTTGCTAGTAAGACCCAGCTCCTACAATGAGCAGTTCTTC; CDR3: CTSSQDSFGLLVRPSSYNEQFF
J: TRBJ2-7; length: 14; size: -; V: TRBV28; D: TRBD1; DNA: TGTGCCAGCAGTTCCGGACAGGGGGTATACGAGCAGTACTTC; CDR3: CASSSGQGVYEQYF
J: TRBJ2-2; length: 14; size: few; V: TRBV7-9; D: -; DNA: TGTGCCAGCAGCTGGACTGTCTCAACCGGGGAGCTGTTTTTT; CDR3: CASSWTVSTGELFF
J: TRBJ1-4; length: 14; size: -; V: TRBV2; D: TRBD1; DNA: TGTGCCAGCAGTGATGACAGGGCGAATGAAAAACTGTTTTTT; CDR3: CASSDDRANEKLFF
J: TRBJ2-2; length: 15; size: -; V: TRBV15; D: TRBD2; DNA: TGTGCCACCAGCAGTCTAGCGGAGAACACCGGGGAGCTGTTTTTT; CDR3: CATSSLAENTGELFF
J: TRBJ1-5; length: 17; size: -; V: TRBV28; D: -; DNA: TGTGCCAGCAGTTTATCCCGGGGCAGGACAAGCAATCAGCCCCAGCATTTT; CDR3: CASSLSRGRTSNQPQHF
J: TRBJ2-3; length: 13; size: -; V: TRBV7-6; D: -; DNA: TGTGCCAGCAGCTTAGCCGCGGGAGATACGCAGTATTTT; CDR3: CASSLAAGDTQYF
J: TRBJ2-7; length: 16; size: once; V: TRBV18; D: -; DNA: TGTGCCAGCTCACCTAGTCGTGGGGTGAGCTCCTACGAGCAGTACTTC; CDR3: CASSPSRGVSSYEQYF
J: TRBJ1-5; length: 18; size: -; V: TRBV4-1; D: TRBD1; DNA: TGCGCCAGCAGCCAACCCCGACAGGGGGCCGGGGGCAATCAGCCCCAGCATTTT; CDR3: CASSQPRQGAGGNQPQHF
J: TRBJ2-6; length: 13; size: -; V: TRBV2; D: -; DNA: TGTGCCAGCCGGGTTTCTGGGGCCAACGTCCTGACTTTC; CDR3: CASRVSGANVLTF
J: TRBJ2-2; length: 17; size: -; V: TRBV5-1; D: -; DNA: TGCGCCAGCAGCTGGGGAACAGGGTTTACGAACACCGGGGAGCTGTTTTTT; CDR3: CASSWGTGFTNTGELFF
J: TRBJ2-7; length: 14; size: few; V: TRBV10-3; D: TRBD1; DNA: TGTGCCATCAGCCGGACAGGGGGAAGCTACGAGCAGTACTTC; CDR3: CAISRTGGSYEQYF
J: TRBJ1-3; length: 15; size: -; V: TRBV5-1; D: -; DNA: TGCGCCAGCAGCTTGGATGCTCCCAATGGAAACACCATATATTTT; CDR3: CASSLDAPNGNTIYF
J: TRBJ1-1; length: 16; size: -; V: TRBV5-1; D: TRBD1; DNA: TGCGCCAGCAGATATGCCCCGGGACAGATGAACACTGAAGCTTTCTTT; CDR3: CASRYAPGQMNTEAFF
J: TRBJ2-7; length: 12; size: -; V: TRBV6-1; D: TRBD2; DNA: TGTGCCAGCAGTGAAGGGGGGGGCGAGCAGTACTTC; CDR3: CASSEGGGEQYF
J: TRBJ2-1; length: 12; size: -; V: TRBV7-6; D: -; DNA: TGTGCCAGCAGCGGGGCCGACAATGAGCAGTTCTTC; CDR3: CASSGADNEQFF
J: TRBJ2-2; length: 15; size: once; V: TRBV18; D: TRBD2; DNA: TGTGCCAGCTCACCCGGACTAGCGGACACCGGGGAGCTGTTTTTT; CDR3: CASSPGLADTGELFF
J: TRBJ2-2; length: 16; size: -; V: TRBV7-2; D: -; DNA: TGTGCCAGCAGCTATCGACAGGGAGGTGCCACCGGGGAGCTGTTTTTT; CDR3: CASSYRQGGATGELFF
J: TRBJ1-2; length: 14; size: -; V: TRBV4-1; D: TRBD1; DNA: TGCGCCAGCAGCCTAGACGGGCAGGGGGGAGGCTACACCTTC; CDR3: CASSLDGQGGGYTF
J: TRBJ2-1; length: 13; size: few; V: TRBV30; D: -; DNA: TGTGCCTGGAGGGGGGCCCAGTACAATGAGCAGTTCTTC; CDR3: CAWRGAQYNEQFF
J: TRBJ1-3; length: 14; size: -; V: TRBV6-6; D: -; DNA: TGTGCCAGCAGTTCACTAAACTCTGGAAACACCATATATTTT; CDR3: CASSSLNSGNTIYF
J: TRBJ2-1; length: 17; size: hyperexpanded; V: TRBV7-3; D: TRBD1; DNA: TGTGCCAGCAGCTTAGACCCCGGGACAGGGGTTTCCAATGAGCAGTTCTTC; CDR3: CASSLDPGTGVSNEQFF
J: TRBJ1-2; length: 15; size: -; V: TRBV6-1; D: TRBD1; DNA: TGTGCCAGCAGCCCAGGTCGGGACAGTTTTATTGGCTACACCTTC; CDR3: CASSPGRDSFIGYTF
J: TRBJ2-2; length: 15; size: -; V: TRBV4-1; D: -; DNA: TGCGCCAGCAGCCGCGCCACAGGTGAAACCGGGGAGCTGTTTTTT; CDR3: CASSRATGETGELFF
J: TRBJ1-2; length: 12; size: -; V: TRBV28; D: TRBD1; DNA: TGTGCCAGCAGCTCAGGACAGGGTGGCTACACCTTC; CDR3: CASSSGQGGYTF